The 20 T cell receptor beta chains reported below all come from one sample, sequenced in a study of blood T cells in healthy people across ages (dated by TCRdb to between 2015 and 2016). Receptor amplification or capture employed 5' RACE. TCRdb shows the sequencer as Illumina HiSeq 2500. A second PCR of 7 to 11 cycles was run with a J-beta primer mix and a sample-barcoded 5' primer. TCRdb ran its own pipeline on the public reads, namely fastp trimming at Q25 and MiXCR clone calling, and kept in-frame beta chains. CDR3 protein duplicates are merged, each entry listing the most common genes and DNA. For this sample the table gives about 830,000 distinct CDR3 sequences, of which 58% were detected only once. Jointly, the top ten make up 22% of the sample. Sequencing input: blood. These TCRs come from a young man in good health.

In regard to this clonotype: This clone may be a read error of a much larger clone one base away. This chain joins TRBV9 and TRBJ2-1, with 10 positions matching TRBD2. CDR1 and CDR2 (germline): SGDLS, YYNGEE. This CDR3 region has 15 residues. J gave up 2 bases and V 4 bases, and 3 bases lay outside the gene matches. CDR3 in amino acids: CASSKSGGAYNEQFF. CDR3 DNA sequence: TGTGCCAGCAGCAAGAGCGGGGGGGCCTACAATGAGCAGTTCTTC.

This clonotype turned up a few times. The chain joins TRBV7-2 to TRBJ2-5, with 10 bases that match TRBD2. Germline V gives CDR1 SGHTA, CDR2 FQGNSA. CDR3 size: 14 residues. J gave up 7 bases and V 5 bases, and 7 bases lay outside the gene matches. CDR3 nucleotide sequence: TGTGCCAGCAGCCAGGGGGCTAGCGGGGGGACCCAGTACTTC. Translated, it gives CASSQGASGGTQYF.

This clonotype was observed a handful of times. The chain couples TRBV28 to TRBJ1-4; D is uncertain. The CDR3 is made up of 15 amino acids. The V gene's germline CDR1 is MDHEN and CDR2 SYDVKM. V lost 1 base to trimming and J lost 7 bases, with 13 bases between them. CDR3 DNA sequence: TGTGCCAGCAGTTTATTGGCAGGAGGAAGTGAAAAACTGTTTTTT. Its translation is CASSLLAGGSEKLFF.

J is TRBJ1-5 and V is TRBV28; D not resolved. The CDR3 has 15 residues. V was trimmed by 2 bases and J by 7 bases, leaving 15 bases between them. Germline values: CDR1 MDHEN, CDR2 SYDVKM. The CDR3 reads CASSLAGRLHQPQHF. The CDR3, as DNA: TGTGCCAGCAGTTTAGCGGGTCGGTTACACCAGCCCCAGCATTTT.

The chain uses TRBV20-1 and TRBJ2-7; D ambiguous. The J call may be mistaken, given a closer DNA end match to TRBJ2-5. Germline CDR1 DFQATT, CDR2 SNEGSKA (reference sequence). This CDR3 is built from 12 residues. CDR3 DNA sequence: TGCAGTGCTAGAACCCAGAGGGAGACCCAGTACTTC. This encodes CSARTQRETQYF.

The V call is TRBV30, the J call TRBJ2-6; D possibly corresponds to TRBD2 (5 bases). With 2 bases removed from V and 1 base from J, the gap between germline ends came to 12 bases. This CDR3 is built from 16 residues. Per germline, CDR1 GTSNPN and CDR2 SVGIG (reference sequence). CDR3 sequence reads: CAWSPDWNSGANVLTF. As DNA, the CDR3 is TGTGCCTGGAGTCCGGACTGGAATTCTGGGGCCAACGTCCTGACTTTC.

The chain links TRBV5-1 to TRBJ2-7; the D gene is possibly TRBD1 (6 bases). The V gene's germline CDR1 is SGHRS and CDR2 YFSETQ. The CDR3 contains 14 residues. Trimming cost V 0 bases and J 5 bases, with 12 bases left between them. The CDR3 coding sequence is TGCGCCAGCAGCTTGGCCGGACAGACCGACGAGCAGTACTTC. Protein: CASSLAGQTDEQYF.

In its sample, this clonotype was seen a few times. The chain joins TRBV29-1 to TRBJ2-5; a possible D gene is TRBD2 (6 bases). Per the germline V gene, CDR1 is SQVTM and CDR2 is ANQGSEA. V dropped 6 bases and J dropped 3 bases, with 14 bases sitting between them. The CDR3 loop spans 13 amino acids. CDR3 amino acids: CSVWRGGEETQYF. The CDR3 DNA sequence: TGCAGCGTGTGGCGGGGCGGGGAAGAGACCCAGTACTTC.

This sequence joins TRBV2 and TRBJ2-7; TRBD1 might be the D (5 bases). The CDR3 extends over 16 amino acids. V lost 2 bases and J 2 bases, leaving 16 bases between the germline ends. The germline V gene has CDR1 SNHLY and CDR2 FYNNEI. CDR3 in amino acids: CASSEQGSAGTYEQYF. CDR3 DNA: TGTGCCAGCAGTGAACAGGGCAGCGCAGGTACCTACGAGCAGTACTTC.

The chain couples TRBV30 to TRBJ2-5; 8 nucleotides agree with TRBD2. This CDR3 has 14 residues. Germline assignment: CDR1 GTSNPN and CDR2 SVGIG (reference sequence). Germline trimming cut 2 bases from V and 2 bases from J; bases unmatched to any gene: 4. CDR3 region: CAWSYLAGQETQYF. The CDR3 coding sequence is TGTGCCTGGAGTTACTTAGCGGGGCAAGAGACCCAGTACTTC.

The chain employs TRBV7-2 and TRBJ2-5; 7 bases fit TRBD2. Matching the DNA end better, TRBJ2-7 makes the J call doubtful. There are 16 residues in the CDR3. Germline V CDR1 and CDR2: SGHTA, FQGNSA. CDR3: CASSRGGGTGTYEQYF. DNA for the CDR3: TGTGCCAGCAGCCGAGGCGGGGGAACAGGAACCTACGAGCAGTACTTC.

This clonotype was picked up a small number of times. The chain joins TRBV15 to TRBJ2-7; D call uncertain. From germline, CDR1 is LNHNV and CDR2 YYDKDF (reference sequence). Trimming took off 6 bases at V and 6 bases at J, with 12 bases between the two ends. The CDR3 is made up of 12 amino acids. Written as DNA, the CDR3 is TGTGCCACCAGTAACCGATTTTCCGAGCAGTACTTC. Residues: CATSNRFSEQYF.

CDR3 in amino acids: CAGAGGLYEQFF. CDR3 nucleotides: TGTGCCGGAGCGGGAGGTCTCTATGAGCAGTTCTTC. The V and J genes are TRBV18 and TRBJ2-1, with 9 positions matching TRBD2. The germline V gene has CDR1 KGHSH and CDR2 LQKENI. J lost 8 bases, V lost 11 bases, and 7 bases had no gene match. There are 12 residues in the CDR3.

The sample holds a few counts of this clonotype. The chain recombines TRBV5-1 with TRBJ1-1; TRBD1 agrees at 7 bases. Trimming at V came to 5 bases and at J to 0 bases, leaving 10 bases not matched to a gene. The length of the CDR3 is 16 residues. Germline loops: CDR1 SGHRS, CDR2 YFSETQ. CDR3 sequence (DNA): TGCGCCAGCAGGCCTGCCCTGGGACAGATGAACACTGAAGCTTTCTTT. Its protein is CASRPALGQMNTEAFF. The full variable domain, its missing parts supplied by reference TRBV5-1 and TRBJ1-1, is KAGVTQTPRYLIKTRGQQVTLSCSPISGHRSVSWYQQTPGQGLQFLFEYFSETQRNKGNFPGRFSGRQFSNSRSEMNVSTLELGDSALYLCASRPALGQMNTEAFFGQGTRLTVV.

The chain joins TRBV18 to TRBJ1-1, with TRBD1 identical over 8 bases. J lost 0 bases, V lost 1 base, and 4 bases had no gene match. The CDR3 covers 16 residues. Germline values: CDR1 KGHSH, CDR2 LQKENI. In DNA, the CDR3 is TGTGCCAGCTCACCACGGACAGGGACCCTGAACACTGAAGCTTTCTTT. Translating gives CASSPRTGTLNTEAFF. The full variable domain, with the rest looked up from reference TRBV18 and TRBJ1-1, is NAGVMQNPRHLVRRRGQEARLRCSPMKGHSHVYWYRQLPEEGLKFMVYLQKENIIDESGMPKERFSAEFPKEGPSILRIQQVVRGDSAAYFCASSPRTGTLNTEAFFGQGTRLTVV.

With respect to this clonotype: Sequence at one end of the junction differs from germline and may be a read error. V gene TRBV7-2 combines with J gene TRBJ2-7; 7 bases line up with TRBD2. This CDR3 has 15 residues. Germline V gives CDR1 SGHTA, CDR2 FQGNSA. As DNA, the CDR3 is TGTGTCAGCAGCCCAAGGTCGGGGGGCTCCTACGAGCAGTACTTC. It encodes CVSSPRSGGSYEQYF.

This clonotype showed up just once. The J gene is TRBJ2-1, the V gene TRBV4-2, with D perhaps assigned TRBD1 or TRBD2 (6 bases each). The germline gives CDR1 LGHNA, CDR2 YNFKEQ. The CDR3 length is 14 residues. Trimming took off 1 base at V and 7 bases at J, with 11 bases between the two ends. The CDR3 reads CASSQGRGTNEQFF. DNA of the CDR3: TGTGCCAGCAGCCAAGGGAGGGGGACGAATGAGCAGTTCTTC.

The chain has TRBV7-2 and TRBJ1-1; tentatively, D is TRBD1 (5 bases). V was trimmed by 3 bases and J by 1 base, leaving 12 bases between them. The CDR3 is 15 amino acids. CDR1 is SGHTA, CDR2 FQGNSA, per germline. Written as DNA, the CDR3 is TGTGCCAGCAGCTTCCGGGGGTTGGGGAACACTGAAGCTTTCTTT. This gives the protein CASSFRGLGNTEAFF. Combining the CDR3 with reference TRBV7-2 and TRBJ1-1 gives the whole variable domain GAGVSQSPSNKVTEKGKDVELRCDPISGHTALYWYRQSLGQGLEFLIYFQGNSAPDKSGLPSDRFSAERTGGSVSTLTIQRTQQEDSAVYLCASSFRGLGNTEAFFGQGTRLTVV.

To note about this clonotype: Just one base apart from a much larger clone, this may be a read error. This chain connects TRBV20-1 to TRBJ1-1; the match to TRBD1 covers 7 bases. This CDR3 region has 12 residues. Per germline, CDR1 DFQATT and CDR2 SNEGSKA (reference sequence). The CDR3 loop is CGARDRETEAFF. DNA of the CDR3: TGCGGTGCCCGCGACAGGGAGACTGAAGCTTTCTTT.

This sequence joins TRBV6-6 and TRBJ2-7; D is ambiguous. This CDR3 contains 16 residues. Trimming removed 0 bases at V and 0 bases at J, with 12 bases between. Germline V gene lookup returns CDR1 MNHNY and CDR2 SVGAGI (reference sequence). The CDR3 bases are TGTGCCAGCAGTTACTCGATAAGGGAAGTCTCCTACGAGCAGTACTTC. Translating gives CASSYSIREVSYEQYF.